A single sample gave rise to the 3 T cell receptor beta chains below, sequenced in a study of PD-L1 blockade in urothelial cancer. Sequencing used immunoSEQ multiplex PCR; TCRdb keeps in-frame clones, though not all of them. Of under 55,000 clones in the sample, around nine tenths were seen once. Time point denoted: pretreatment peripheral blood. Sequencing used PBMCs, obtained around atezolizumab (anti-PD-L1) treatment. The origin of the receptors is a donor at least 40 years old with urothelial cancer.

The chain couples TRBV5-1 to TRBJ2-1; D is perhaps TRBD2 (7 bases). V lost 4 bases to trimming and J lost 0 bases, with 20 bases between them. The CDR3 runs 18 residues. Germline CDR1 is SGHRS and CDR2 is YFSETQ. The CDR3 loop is CASSLRGRAESSYNEQFF. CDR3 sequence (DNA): TGCGCCAGCAGCCTGAGGGGGAGGGCGGAGAGCTCCTACAATGAGCAGTTCTTC.

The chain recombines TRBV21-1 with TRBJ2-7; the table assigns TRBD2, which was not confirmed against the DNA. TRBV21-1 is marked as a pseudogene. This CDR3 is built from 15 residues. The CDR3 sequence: CASSKVGTPAYEQYF. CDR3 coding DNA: TGTGCCAGCAGCAAAGTAGGGACTCCAGCCTACGAGCAGTACTTC.

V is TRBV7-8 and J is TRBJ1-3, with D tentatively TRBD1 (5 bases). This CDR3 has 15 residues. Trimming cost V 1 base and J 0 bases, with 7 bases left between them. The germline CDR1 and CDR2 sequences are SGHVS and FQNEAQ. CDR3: CASSLGRDSGNTIYF. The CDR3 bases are TGTGCCAGCAGCTTAGGCAGGGACTCTGGAAACACCATATATTTT. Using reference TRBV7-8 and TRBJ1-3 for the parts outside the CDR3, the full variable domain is GAGVSQSPRYKVAKRGQDVALRCDPISGHVSLFWYQQALGQGPEFLTYFQNEAQLDKSGLPSDRFFAERPEGSVSTLKIQRTQQEDSAVYLCASSLGRDSGNTIYFGEGSWLTVV.